This TCR beta chain derives from a study of vaccination effects on CD4 cells after COVID-19 (dated by TCRdb to 2022 to 2024). For the study in its entirety: Two doses of either the BNT162b2 or the mRNA-1273 mRNA SARS-CoV-2 vaccine were administered to participants. SARS-CoV-2 spike-specific CD4+ TCR repertoires were compared before and after mRNA vaccination in COVID-19 convalescent patients and in infection-naive vaccine recipients. Altogether, around eleven COVID-19 convalescent patients and 4 SARS-CoV-2-naive healthy vaccine recipients made up the full study. In the study, cultures from other donors were sequenced using the Oncomine TCR Beta short-read assay on an Illumina iSeq 100.

The germline V gene encodes CDR1 MNHEY and CDR2 SVGAGI. V lost 5 bases and J lost 6 bases, and the count of bases not matched to a germline gene is 9. From the cysteine through the phenylalanine, the CDR3 covers 15 amino acids. Only CDR3 DNA remains: 45 bases, in frame from the first base. Broader findings and caveats from the paper: Marked clonal contraction was observed in both infection-induced and vaccine-induced clones at late post-vaccination timepoints, consistent with waning T cell responses. In healthy vaccine recipients, vaccine-induced clones were almost all SARS-CoV-2 mono-reactive, with only 1 of 255 cross-reactive with common cold coronaviruses. The study was limited by a small number of convalescent patients, and early post-infection timepoints were lacking.

Worth noting for this clone: Its antigen has not been determined. Base qualities are not recorded, but no much larger clone differs from it by a single base.

The ViraFEST assay stimulated PBMC with viral peptide pools and then used TCR sequencing to identify antigen-specific CD4+ T cell clonotypes by expansion. After around ten days of culture, CD4+ T cells were isolated with the EasySep CD4+ T cell isolation kit. The absence of prior SARS-CoV-2 infection in healthy vaccine recipients was confirmed by negative nucleocapsid antibodies before and after vaccination. Some 2 million PBMC per well were cultured with 10 ug/ml peptides in IMDM containing roughly 5% human AB serum, around 10 IU/ml IL-2 and gentamicin. On days 3 and 7, half of the culture medium was replaced with fresh IL-2-containing medium. Each peptide stimulation condition was cultured in triplicate wells unless otherwise noted. PBMC were separated from whole blood using Ficoll-Paque Plus gradient centrifugation and were then either cryopreserved at -140C or used fresh. The overlapping peptide pools covered the spike proteins of SARS-CoV-2 as well as those of the common cold coronaviruses HCoV-NL63, HCoV-OC43 and HCoV-229E. The QIAamp micro DNA kit was used to extract genomic DNA from the cultured CD4+ T cells.

Libraries were made using the immunoSEQ multiplex PCR assay. DNA from the cultured and isolated CD4+ T cells underwent TCR beta CDR3 sequencing. Regarding the original processing steps: The analysis removed non-productive TCR sequences, trimmed reads to the CDR3 region, and retained only CDR3s that were 7 or more amino acids long. The MANAFEST web app was used to pick out antigen-specific clonotypes by comparing their expansion in peptide wells with that in reference cultures. For clones to be considered positive, expansion at FDR<0.05 versus reference and all other wells, an odds ratio above 5, and a frequency above 0.1% in two replicate wells were required. A clonotype was called cross-reactive if it was significantly expanded both in SARS-CoV-2 spike wells and in at least one common cold coronavirus spike condition. CDR3 similarity was assessed by Levenshtein distance using the stringdist R package, and unrooted trees were constructed with ape in R 3.6.1. Imported from immuneACCESS, the table was reduced by TCRdb to in-frame sequences with V and J called. These copies leave out some clones; in studies compared against another copy, an unresolved V gene accounts for under half, and the cause of the remainder is not known. The V and J calls and the clone size are those of that table, but D and trimming were determined from the DNA. For this sample there are under 85,000 clones; about 74% appear just once. The top ten constitute roughly 1.9% of the sample.

The sample was CD4+ T cells from PBMCs cultured with HCoV-229E spike peptides, taken before COVID-19 vaccination. In light of the paper, this sample's cell subset or site label describes: HCoV-229E spike overlapping peptide pool stimulation. In this chain, TRBV6-5 is recombined with TRBJ1-2, and TRBD1 matches 10 of the central bases. This receptor was identified in a human donor who received a COVID-19 vaccine. The nucleotide sequence reads TGTGCCAGCAGTAGAGGGGACAGGGGAGGAGATGGCTACACCTTC. The resulting protein is CASSRGDRGGDGYTF.